The present T cell receptor (beta chain) was sequenced within a study of early T cells in non-severe SARS-CoV-2 infection. Broader study findings: Anti-spike CD8 specificities were favored by VDJdb matching, whose results missed private and CD4 specificities.

Unique molecular identifiers (one per individual cDNA molecule) were attached. MiXCR, run by TCRdb on the 5' RACE reads, gives a single entry per CDR3 protein. The sample yields around 22,000 distinct CDR3 sequences, 3.5% to 4.5% seen once. This clonotype showed up many times. Its specificity is not known. The CDR3 is made up of 14 amino acids. V was cut by 2 bases and J by 2 bases, with 10 bases left in between. Germline lookup yields CDR1 MNHEY and CDR2 SVGAGI. Sequencing was carried out using whole blood. This sequence was found in an adult who was a healthcare worker with PCR-confirmed SARS-CoV-2 infection or an uninfected control (not recorded which). The chain couples TRBV6-5 to TRBJ2-7, with D uncertain. The CDR3 reads CASSYANRAYEQYF. For the CDR3, the DNA is TGTGCCAGCAGTTACGCGAACAGAGCCTACGAGCAGTACTTC.